This entry lists 29 T cell receptor beta chains sequenced from one sample in a study of T cells in localized non-small cell lung cancer. Generated by immunoSEQ multiplex PCR, the TCRdb table keeps only in-frame clones and is missing some. This table has about 36,000 clones, around nine tenths appearing once. The sample consisted of peripheral blood, taken before any cancer treatment. The source of these receptors is a woman between 35 and 75 years old with stage I lung adenocarcinoma.

This chain links TRBV4-1 with TRBJ2-2, with unresolved D. CDR1 and CDR2 (germline): MGHRA, YSYEKL. CDR3 length equals 17 residues. V lost 0 bases to trimming and J lost 4 bases, with 15 bases between them. CDR3 sequence: CASSQDPWLEGTGELFF. CDR3 nucleotides: TGCGCCAGCAGCCAAGACCCCTGGCTAGAAGGCACCGGGGAGCTGTTTTTT.

This clone was found once. The chain employs TRBV28 and TRBJ2-7, with 10 positions matching TRBD2. The germline CDR1 and CDR2 sequences are MDHEN and SYDVKM. The V and J ends lost 2 bases and 7 bases, in that order; junction bases with no gene match: 8. The CDR3 is 15 amino acids. The CDR3 here is CASSLTPGLASEQYF. The DNA for the CDR3 is TGTGCCAGCAGTTTAACCCCGGGACTAGCGAGTGAGCAGTACTTC. Full variable domain (missing parts from reference TRBV28 and TRBJ2-7): DVKVTQSSRYLVKRTGEKVFLECVQDMDHENMFWYRQDPGLGLRLIYFSYDVKMKEKGDIPEGYSVSREKKERFSLILESASTNQTSMYLCASSLTPGLASEQYFGPGTRLTVT.

The chain links TRBV4-1 to TRBJ2-1; the D is unclear. Germline V lookup: CDR1 MGHRA, CDR2 YSYEKL. V lost 0 bases and J 3 bases, leaving 12 bases between the germline ends. The CDR3 consists of 16 residues. The chain's CDR3 is CASSQDEAVFYNEQFF. The CDR3 DNA reads TGCGCCAGCAGCCAAGATGAGGCAGTCTTCTACAATGAGCAGTTCTTC.

The V call is TRBV5-1, the J call TRBJ1-2; no reliable D call. CDR1 SGHRS and CDR2 YFSETQ come from the germline V gene. Trimming left V 0 bases short and J 10 bases short, with 13 bases between. The CDR3 is 13 amino acids. Here the CDR3 DNA reads TGCGCCAGCAGCTTGGAGTCTGGCAGCCCCTACACCTTC. It is translated as CASSLESGSPYTF.

The chain has TRBV9 and TRBJ2-7; TRBD1 is a possible D gene (5 bases). V lost 0 bases to trimming and J lost 7 bases, with 17 bases between them. The germline gives CDR1 SGDLS, CDR2 YYNGEE. The CDR3 covers 15 residues. DNA for the CDR3: TGTGCCAGCAGCGTAGGTGGTACAGGACACTTTGAGCAGTACTTC. Translating it yields CASSVGGTGHFEQYF.

The chain links TRBV10-3 to TRBJ2-1; D is ambiguous. The germline gives CDR1 ENHRY, CDR2 SYGVKD. The CDR3 has 13 residues. V was cut by 0 bases and J by 5 bases, with 5 bases left in between. CDR3 DNA sequence: TGTGCCATCAGTGAGTCCGAGGACAATGAGCAGTTCTTC. This sequence encodes CAISESEDNEQFF.

This sequence joins TRBV7-2 and TRBJ1-1, with D maybe TRBD1 (5 bases). The CDR3 is made up of 11 amino acids. Germline lookup yields CDR1 SGHTA and CDR2 FQGNSA. The V end was cut by 5 bases, the J end by 11 bases, with 12 bases between. CDR3 protein: CASSPETVAFF. The CDR3, as DNA: TGTGCCAGCAGCCCAGAGACAGTGGCTTTCTTT.

The chain joins TRBV27 to TRBJ2-1; possibly TRBD2 for D (5 bases). The CDR3 is made up of 13 amino acids. The germline V gene encodes CDR1 MNHEY and CDR2 SMNVEV (reference sequence). V lost 5 bases to trimming and J lost 9 bases, with 14 bases between them. The CDR3 protein is CASSPGMWSEQFF. The CDR3 coding sequence is TGTGCCAGCAGTCCCGGGATGTGGAGTGAGCAGTTCTTC.

This clone was counted between two and nine times. This chain connects TRBV19 to TRBJ1-1; tentative D call: TRBD1 (6 bases). The CDR3 covers 13 residues. Germline V gene lookup returns CDR1 LNHDA and CDR2 SQIVND (reference sequence). The V end lost 7 bases, the J end lost 3 bases, and 12 bases lay between the germline ends. CDR3 coding DNA: TGTGCCAGTAACCTCAACAGGGACACTGAAGCTTTCTTT. This translates into CASNLNRDTEAFF.

In its sample, this clone was seen a few times. The chain carries TRBV29-1 and TRBJ1-5; D is perhaps TRBD1 (6 bases). The CDR3 extends over 13 amino acids. Trimming pared 4 bases from V and 1 base from J, leaving 8 bases between. The germline V gene has CDR1 SQVTM and CDR2 ANQGSEA. The CDR3 loop is CSVAGTSNQPQHF. The CDR3 DNA is TGCAGCGTTGCAGGGACAAGCAATCAGCCCCAGCATTTT.

The chain carries TRBV7-9 and TRBJ1-4, with 8 bases lining up with TRBD1. V was pared by 2 bases and J by 8 bases, with 4 bases of the junction left unmatched. Germline V gene sequence: CDR1 SEHNR, CDR2 FQNEAQ (reference sequence). This CDR3 region has 14 residues. CDR3 bases: TGTGCCAGCAGCTTAAGACAGGGGAACGAAAAACTGTTTTTT. This encodes CASSLRQGNEKLFF.

A note on this clone: Mismatch with germline at one junction end may stem from a read error. The gene calls are TRBV2 and TRBJ1-5, with D maybe TRBD1 (6 bases). CDR1 SNHLY and CDR2 FYNNEI come from the germline V gene. This CDR3 has 15 residues. Here the CDR3 DNA reads TGTGCCAGCAGCGAAGACAGGTTGGGCAATCAGCCCCAGCATTTT. This codes for CASSEDRLGNQPQHF.

This clone was observed a handful of times. V gene TRBV6-1 combines with J gene TRBJ1-5, with TRBD1 as a possible D gene (6 bases). CDR3 length: 13 amino acids. V was pared by 3 bases and J by 7 bases, with 10 bases between. Germline-derived CDR1 and CDR2 are MNHNS and SASEGT. CDR3 residues: CASSDRGRQPQHF. The CDR3 region has the DNA TGTGCCAGCAGTGATCGGGGGCGGCAGCCCCAGCATTTT.

This sequence joins TRBV30 and TRBJ1-2; D gene ambiguous. Germline lookup yields CDR1 GTSNPN and CDR2 SVGIG (reference sequence). V lost 0 bases and J 2 bases, leaving 10 bases between the germline ends. The CDR3 spans 14 residues. As DNA, the CDR3 is TGTGCCTGGAGTGTGTCGGGGTTGAACTATGGCTACACCTTC. Translated, it gives CAWSVSGLNYGYTF.

V and J are TRBV7-2 and TRBJ2-3; possible D gene TRBD2, 5 bases. The CDR3 contains 16 residues. Germline CDR1 and CDR2: SGHTA and FQGNSA. Trimming shortened V by 3 bases and J by 0 bases, and 13 bases separated the two germline ends. The CDR3 region has the DNA TGTGCCAGCAGCTTCGGACGGACTCTGAGCACAGATACGCAGTATTTT. Its translation is CASSFGRTLSTDTQYF.

The chain joins TRBV30 to TRBJ2-7; unclear D gene. From germline, CDR1 is GTSNPN and CDR2 SVGIG (reference sequence). CDR3 length equals 11 residues. V gave up 7 bases and J gave up 1 base, with 8 bases separating them. CDR3 nucleotides: TGTGCCTCCGTCTATTCCTACGAGCAGTACTTC. Translating gives CASVYSYEQYF.

The chain carries TRBV5-1 and TRBJ2-7; 9 nucleotides match TRBD2. Per germline, CDR1 SGHRS and CDR2 YFSETQ. J lost 2 bases, V lost 0 bases, and 3 bases had no gene match. The CDR3 loop spans 15 amino acids. The DNA for the CDR3 is TGCGCCAGCAGCTTGGCTGGCGGGGGGGCCTACGAGCAGTACTTC. It specifies CASSLAGGGAYEQYF.

This clone was detected once. The chain uses TRBV11-2 and TRBJ2-5; D not resolved. The ends were cut back, 1 base at V and 2 bases at J, with 8 bases in the middle. Germline V gene lookup returns CDR1 SGHAT and CDR2 FQNNGV. This CDR3 has 14 residues. The CDR3 sequence: CASSLVLGQETQYF. In DNA form, the CDR3 reads TGTGCCAGCAGCTTAGTGCTGGGTCAAGAGACCCAGTACTTC.

The chain's CDR3 is CASRPRSFLSWFRSDNQPQHF. The CDR3 coding sequence is TGTGCCAGCAGGCCCCGAAGCTTTTTGAGTTGGTTTCGTTCCGACAATCAGCCCCAGCATTTT. The V gene is TRBV28, the J gene TRBJ1-5; D is undetermined. Germline V gene data show CDR1 as MDHEN and CDR2 as SYDVKM. This CDR3 spans 21 amino acids. V dropped 6 bases and J dropped 3 bases, with 33 bases sitting between them.

This CDR3 reads CASTTPRRGGMNTEAFF. DNA for the CDR3: TGTGCCAGCACCACCCCCCGTCGGGGGGGAATGAACACTGAAGCTTTCTTT. The chain combines TRBV5-6 with TRBJ1-1; a possible D gene is TRBD1 (5 bases). Germline V gives CDR1 SGHDT, CDR2 YYEEEE. There are 17 residues in the CDR3. The ends were cut back, 6 bases at V and 0 bases at J, with 21 bases in the middle. The entire variable domain, with the rest obtained from reference TRBV5-6 and TRBJ1-1, is as follows: DAGVTQSPTHLIKTRGQQVTLRCSPKSGHDTVSWYQQALGQGPQFIFQYYEEEERQRGNFPDRFSGHQFPNYSSELNVNALLLGDSALYLCASTTPRRGGMNTEAFFGQGTRLTVV.

The chain recombines TRBV6-5 with TRBJ1-1; D is uncertain. V lost 7 bases and J 1 base, leaving 13 bases between the germline ends. Germline lookup yields CDR1 MNHEY and CDR2 SVGAGI. CDR3 length: 14 residues. The CDR3 DNA reads TGTGCCAGCACCCGGACGGGATGGAACACTGAAGCTTTCTTT. Translation gives CASTRTGWNTEAFF.

V usage is TRBV4-1 and J usage is TRBJ1-2; D is uncertain. The V gene lost 2 bases and the J gene lost 3 bases, with 4 bases spanning the gap. Germline V CDR1 and CDR2: MGHRA, YSYEKL. The CDR3 is made up of 12 amino acids. The CDR3 region is CASSQSDYGYTF. The CDR3 nucleotides read TGCGCCAGCAGCCAATCTGACTATGGCTACACCTTC.

The gene calls are TRBV19 and TRBJ2-3; D not resolved. Trimming cost V 6 bases and J 6 bases, with 7 bases left between them. Per germline, CDR1 LNHDA and CDR2 SQIVND (reference sequence). This CDR3 has 11 amino acids. The CDR3 protein is CASSRWDTQYF. The DNA for the CDR3 is TGTGCCAGTAGCCGTTGGGATACGCAGTATTTT.

The CDR3 nucleotides read TGTGCCAGCAGGCAATTCTACGAGCAGTACTTC. This sequence encodes CASRQFYEQYF. The rearrangement uses TRBV2 and TRBJ2-7; D is ambiguous. Germline assignment: CDR1 SNHLY and CDR2 FYNNEI. The CDR3 length is 11 residues. The V end lost 6 bases, the J end lost 3 bases, and 6 bases lay between the germline ends.

The chain employs TRBV28 and TRBJ1-4, with a possible D match to TRBD1 (5 bases). The germline V gene encodes CDR1 MDHEN and CDR2 SYDVKM. This CDR3 spans 15 amino acids. The ends were cut back, 6 bases at V and 3 bases at J, with 14 bases in the middle. The CDR3 here is CASRIKGFSNEKLFF. The CDR3 DNA sequence: TGTGCCAGCAGGATAAAGGGGTTTTCTAATGAAAAACTGTTTTTT.

CDR3 sequence: CASKGRRNTGELFF. CDR3 in DNA: TGTGCCAGTAAGGGCAGACGGAACACCGGGGAGCTGTTTTTT. The chain links TRBV19 to TRBJ2-2; no definite D call. Germline V gene sequence: CDR1 LNHDA, CDR2 SQIVND (reference sequence). With 7 bases removed from V and 1 base from J, the gap between germline ends came to 10 bases. CDR3 length equals 14 residues.

The table lists this clone with a count of one. The rearrangement joins TRBV4-1 to TRBJ2-2; D perhaps matches TRBD1 (5 bases). CDR1 and CDR2 from the germline V gene are MGHRA and YSYEKL. Deletions cut 2 bases from V and 1 base from J, with 11 bases between. CDR3 length: 16 amino acids. The CDR3 region has the DNA TGCGCCAGCAGCCAAATGGGGCAGGGGAACACCGGGGAGCTGTTTTTT. This gives the protein CASSQMGQGNTGELFF.

This sequence joins TRBV6-6 and TRBJ2-7; the match to TRBD1 covers 12 bases. V was pared by 2 bases and J by 7 bases, with 3 bases of the junction left unmatched. This CDR3 spans 14 amino acids. Germline values: CDR1 MNHNY, CDR2 SVGAGI (reference sequence). The CDR3 nucleotides are TGTGCCAGCAGTTACGGGACAGGGGGCAGGGAGCAGTACTTC. Its protein product is CASSYGTGGREQYF.

The chain uses TRBV9 and TRBJ1-5; no firm D call. This CDR3 comprises 14 residues. Per the germline V gene, CDR1 is SGDLS and CDR2 is YYNGEE. Between the trimmed V and J ends, which lost 0 bases and 3 bases, there was a span of 7 bases. The CDR3 sequence: CASSVGQTNQPQHF. DNA of the CDR3: TGTGCCAGCAGCGTAGGGCAGACCAATCAGCCCCAGCATTTT.